This T cell receptor (beta chain) was recorded in a study of neurological immune-mediated disorders. A note on this clonotype: The antigen is not known.

Study-wide results and limits: Multiple sclerosis was found to have the least TCR clonal expansion, below healthy controls, and HTLV-1-associated myelopathy the most.

By 5'RACE with 10-nucleotide random UMIs, the cDNA was made. TCRdb re-called the 5' RACE reads through MiXCR, storing one row per CDR3 protein. The repertoire holds some 24,000 distinct CDR3 sequences, with about 6.7% as singletons. There are 17 residues in the CDR3. V shed 2 bases and J shed 2 bases, with 15 bases lying between them. CDR1 is ENHRY and CDR2 is SYGVKD in the germline V gene. PBMCs stored at -80 C, numbering 2 million, were the origin of the unsorted libraries. The chain joins TRBV10-3 to TRBJ1-4, with D uncertain. The TCR originated in a woman aged 40 to 50 in good health. The sample comprised PBMCs. The CDR3 region has the DNA TGTGCCATCAGTGAGACCTTCTCGACCCTTACTAATGAAAAACTGTTTTTT. As protein: CAISETFSTLTNEKLFF.